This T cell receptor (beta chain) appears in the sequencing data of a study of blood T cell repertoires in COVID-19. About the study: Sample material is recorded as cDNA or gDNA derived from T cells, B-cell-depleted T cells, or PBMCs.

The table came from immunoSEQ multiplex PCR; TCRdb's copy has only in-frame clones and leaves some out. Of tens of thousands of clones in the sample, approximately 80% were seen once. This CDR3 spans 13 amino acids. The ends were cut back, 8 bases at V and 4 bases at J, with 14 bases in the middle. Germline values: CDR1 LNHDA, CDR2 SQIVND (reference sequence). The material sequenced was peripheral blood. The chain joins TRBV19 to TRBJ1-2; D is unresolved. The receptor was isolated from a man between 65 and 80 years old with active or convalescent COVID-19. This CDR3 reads CASLEGEGYGYTF. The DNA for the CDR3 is TGTGCCAGTTTGGAGGGTGAAGGCTATGGCTACACCTTC.